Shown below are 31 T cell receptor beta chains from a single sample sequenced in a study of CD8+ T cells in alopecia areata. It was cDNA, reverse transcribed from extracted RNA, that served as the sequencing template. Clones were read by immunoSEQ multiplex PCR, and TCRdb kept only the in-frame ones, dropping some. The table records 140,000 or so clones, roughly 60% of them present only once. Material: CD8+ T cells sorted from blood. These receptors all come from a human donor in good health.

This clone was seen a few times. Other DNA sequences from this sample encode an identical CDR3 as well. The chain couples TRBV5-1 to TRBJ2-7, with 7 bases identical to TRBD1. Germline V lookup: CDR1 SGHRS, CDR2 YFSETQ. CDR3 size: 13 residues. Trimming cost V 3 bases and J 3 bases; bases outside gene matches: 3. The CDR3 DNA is TGCGCCAGCAGCTGGACAGGAAGCTACGAGCAGTACTTC. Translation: CASSWTGSYEQYF.

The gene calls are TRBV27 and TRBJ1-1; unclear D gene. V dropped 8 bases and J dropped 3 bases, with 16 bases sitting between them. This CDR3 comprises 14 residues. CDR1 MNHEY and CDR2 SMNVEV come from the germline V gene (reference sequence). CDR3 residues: CASGSREEDTEAFF. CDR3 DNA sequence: TGTGCCAGCGGAAGCAGAGAGGAGGACACTGAAGCTTTCTTT.

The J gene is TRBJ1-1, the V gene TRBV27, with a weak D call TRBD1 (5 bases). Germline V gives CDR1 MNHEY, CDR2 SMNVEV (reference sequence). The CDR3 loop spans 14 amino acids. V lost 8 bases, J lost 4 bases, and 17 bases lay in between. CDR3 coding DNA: TGTGCCAGCCGAAAGGGTCCGGGGGGCACTGAAGCTTTCTTT. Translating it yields CASRKGPGGTEAFF.

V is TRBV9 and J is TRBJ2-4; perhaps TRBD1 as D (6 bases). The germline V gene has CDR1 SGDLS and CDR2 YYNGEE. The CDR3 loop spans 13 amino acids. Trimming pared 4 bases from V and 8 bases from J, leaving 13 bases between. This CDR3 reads CASSSGQFDIQYF. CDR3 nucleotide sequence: TGTGCCAGCAGCTCAGGACAGTTTGACATTCAGTACTTC. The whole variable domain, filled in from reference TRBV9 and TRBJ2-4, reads DSGVTQTPKHLITATGQRVTLRCSPRSGDLSVYWYQQSLDQGLQFLIQYYNGEERAKGNILERFSAQQFPDLHSELNLSSLELGDSALYFCASSSGQFDIQYFGAGTRLSVL.

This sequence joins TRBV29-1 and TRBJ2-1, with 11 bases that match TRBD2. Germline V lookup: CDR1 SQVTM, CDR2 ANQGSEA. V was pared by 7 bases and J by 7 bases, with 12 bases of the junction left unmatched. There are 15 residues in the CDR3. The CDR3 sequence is CSGQPIAGGINEQFF. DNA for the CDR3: TGCAGCGGCCAACCTATAGCGGGAGGGATTAATGAGCAGTTCTTC.

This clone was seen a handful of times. CDR3 protein: CASRGHQETQYF. The CDR3 DNA sequence: TGTGCCAGCAGAGGTCATCAAGAGACCCAGTACTTC. J is TRBJ2-5 and V is TRBV11-2; D not resolved. This CDR3 has 12 residues. The germline V gene has CDR1 SGHAT and CDR2 FQNNGV. Trimming left V 6 bases short and J 2 bases short, with 7 bases between.

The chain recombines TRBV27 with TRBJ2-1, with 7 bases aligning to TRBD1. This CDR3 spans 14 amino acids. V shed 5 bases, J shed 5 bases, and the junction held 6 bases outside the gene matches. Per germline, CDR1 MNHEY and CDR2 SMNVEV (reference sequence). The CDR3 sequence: CASSPRGTDNEQFF. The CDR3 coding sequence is TGTGCCAGCAGTCCACGAGGGACAGACAATGAGCAGTTCTTC.

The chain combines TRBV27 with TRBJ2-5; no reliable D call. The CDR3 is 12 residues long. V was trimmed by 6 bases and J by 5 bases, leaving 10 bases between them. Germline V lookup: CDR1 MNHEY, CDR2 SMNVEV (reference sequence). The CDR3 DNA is TGTGCCAGCAGCTCCCCTGACGAGACCCAGTACTTC. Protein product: CASSSPDETQYF.

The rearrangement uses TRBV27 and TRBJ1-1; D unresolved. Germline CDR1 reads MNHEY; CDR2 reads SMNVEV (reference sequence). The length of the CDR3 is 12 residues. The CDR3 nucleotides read TGTGCAGTAGGGCGGATGAACACTGAAGCTTTCTTT. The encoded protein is CAVGRMNTEAFF.

The CDR3 here is CARPTGPVDNQPQHF. The CDR3 coding sequence is TGTGCCAGGCCGACCGGGCCAGTAGACAATCAGCCCCAGCATTTT. The V call is TRBV19, the J call TRBJ1-5, with unresolved D. V shed 9 bases and J shed 3 bases, with 18 bases lying between them. Per germline, CDR1 LNHDA and CDR2 SQIVND (reference sequence). The CDR3 runs 15 residues.

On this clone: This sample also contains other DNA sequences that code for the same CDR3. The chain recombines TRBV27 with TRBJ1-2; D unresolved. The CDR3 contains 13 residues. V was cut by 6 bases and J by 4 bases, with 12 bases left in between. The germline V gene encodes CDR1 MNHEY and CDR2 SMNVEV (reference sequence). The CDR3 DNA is TGTGCCAGCAGCCTGTGGGGTTCCTATGGCTACACCTTC. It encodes CASSLWGSYGYTF.

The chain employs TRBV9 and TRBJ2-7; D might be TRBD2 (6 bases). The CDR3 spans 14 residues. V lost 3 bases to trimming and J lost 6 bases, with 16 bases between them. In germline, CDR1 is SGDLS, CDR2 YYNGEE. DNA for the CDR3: TGTGCCAGCAGCGAAACCGGGAGACCGGGCGAGCAGTACTTC. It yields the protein CASSETGRPGEQYF.

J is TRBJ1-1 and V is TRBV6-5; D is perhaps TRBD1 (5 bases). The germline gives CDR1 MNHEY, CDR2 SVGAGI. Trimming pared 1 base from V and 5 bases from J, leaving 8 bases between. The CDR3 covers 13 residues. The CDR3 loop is CASSYFWGTEAFF. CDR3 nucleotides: TGTGCCAGCAGTTACTTTTGGGGGACTGAAGCTTTCTTT.

Here the CDR3 reads CASSYLGRETQYF. In DNA, the CDR3 is TGTGCCAGCAGTTACCTCGGAAGAGAGACCCAGTACTTC. V and J are TRBV6-6 and TRBJ2-5; D remains ambiguous. Germline V gene lookup returns CDR1 MNHNY and CDR2 SVGAGI (reference sequence). The CDR3 is made up of 13 amino acids. V dropped 2 bases and J dropped 4 bases, with 8 bases sitting between them.

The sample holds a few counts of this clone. The CDR3 region is CASSPEGGRNTEAFF. CDR3 bases: TGTGCCAGCAGCCCAGAGGGAGGAAGGAACACTGAAGCTTTCTTT. This chain connects TRBV27 to TRBJ1-1; D call uncertain. Trimming shortened V by 6 bases and J by 1 base, and 15 bases separated the two germline ends. The CDR3 is made up of 15 amino acids. Germline V gives CDR1 MNHEY, CDR2 SMNVEV (reference sequence).

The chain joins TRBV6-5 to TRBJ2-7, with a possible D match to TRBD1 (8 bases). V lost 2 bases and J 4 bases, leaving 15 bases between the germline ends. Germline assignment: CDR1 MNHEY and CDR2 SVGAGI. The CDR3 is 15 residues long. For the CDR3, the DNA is TGTGCCAGCAGTTACGCCGGACAGGGAGGGTACGAGCAGTACTTC. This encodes CASSYAGQGGYEQYF.

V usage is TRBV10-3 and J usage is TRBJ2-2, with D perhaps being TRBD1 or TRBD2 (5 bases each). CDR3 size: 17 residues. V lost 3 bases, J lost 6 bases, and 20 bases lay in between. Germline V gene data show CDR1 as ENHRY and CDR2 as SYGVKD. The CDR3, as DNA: TGTGCCATCAGTGACTCCGGGGCCGAAATGGGGTCCGGGGAGCTGTTTTTT. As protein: CAISDSGAEMGSGELFF.

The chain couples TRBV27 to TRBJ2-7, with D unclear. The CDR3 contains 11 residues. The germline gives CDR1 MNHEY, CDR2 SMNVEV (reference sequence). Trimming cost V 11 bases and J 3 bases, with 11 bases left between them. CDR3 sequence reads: CASGWGYEQYF. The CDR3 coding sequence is TGTGCCTCTGGGTGGGGCTACGAGCAGTACTTC.

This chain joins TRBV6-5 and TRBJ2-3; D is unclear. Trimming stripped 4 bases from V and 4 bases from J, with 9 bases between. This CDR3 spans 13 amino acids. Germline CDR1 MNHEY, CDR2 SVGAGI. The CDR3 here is CASSLGWADTQYF. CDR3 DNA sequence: TGTGCCAGCAGTTTGGGTTGGGCAGATACGCAGTATTTT.

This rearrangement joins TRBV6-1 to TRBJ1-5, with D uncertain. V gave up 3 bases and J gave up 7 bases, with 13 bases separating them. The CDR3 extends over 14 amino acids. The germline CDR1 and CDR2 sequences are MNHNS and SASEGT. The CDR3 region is CASSDPGRSQPQHF. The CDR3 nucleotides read TGTGCCAGCAGTGATCCTGGACGATCGCAGCCCCAGCATTTT.

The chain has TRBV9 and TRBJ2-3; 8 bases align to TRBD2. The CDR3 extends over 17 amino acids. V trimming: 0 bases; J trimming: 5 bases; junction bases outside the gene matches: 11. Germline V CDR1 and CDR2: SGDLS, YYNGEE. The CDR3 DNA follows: TGTGCCAGCAGCGTAGCAGCCGCCGGGACTAGACTAGATACGCAGTATTTT. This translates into CASSVAAAGTRLDTQYF. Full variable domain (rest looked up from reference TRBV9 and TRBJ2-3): DSGVTQTPKHLITATGQRVTLRCSPRSGDLSVYWYQQSLDQGLQFLIQYYNGEERAKGNILERFSAQQFPDLHSELNLSSLELGDSALYFCASSVAAAGTRLDTQYFGPGTRLTVL.

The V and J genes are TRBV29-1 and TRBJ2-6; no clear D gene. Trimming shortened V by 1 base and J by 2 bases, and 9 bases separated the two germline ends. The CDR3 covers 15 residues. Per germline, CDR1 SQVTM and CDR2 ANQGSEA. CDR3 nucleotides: TGCAGCGTTGAAGTAGGGCTACCTGGGGCCAACGTCCTGACTTTC. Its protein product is CSVEVGLPGANVLTF.

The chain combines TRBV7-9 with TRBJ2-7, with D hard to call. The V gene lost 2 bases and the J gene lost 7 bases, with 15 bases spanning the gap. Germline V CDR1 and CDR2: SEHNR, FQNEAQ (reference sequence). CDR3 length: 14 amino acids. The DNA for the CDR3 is TGTGCCAGCAGCTTAACTGCTTTGATGGGGGAGCAGTACTTC. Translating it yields CASSLTALMGEQYF.

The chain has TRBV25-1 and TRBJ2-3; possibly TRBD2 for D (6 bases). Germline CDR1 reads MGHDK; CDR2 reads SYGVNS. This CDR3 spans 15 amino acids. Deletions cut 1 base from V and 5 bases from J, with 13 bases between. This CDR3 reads CASSELSGLEDTQYF. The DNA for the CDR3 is TGTGCCAGCAGTGAATTGAGCGGGTTAGAAGATACGCAGTATTTT.

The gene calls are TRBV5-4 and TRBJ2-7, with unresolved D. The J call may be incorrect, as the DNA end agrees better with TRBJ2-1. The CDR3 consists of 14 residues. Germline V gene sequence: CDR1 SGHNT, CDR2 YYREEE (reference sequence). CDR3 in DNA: TGTGCCAGCACCCCGAATGGAGATTACAATGAGCAGTTCTTC. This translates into CASTPNGDYNEQFF.

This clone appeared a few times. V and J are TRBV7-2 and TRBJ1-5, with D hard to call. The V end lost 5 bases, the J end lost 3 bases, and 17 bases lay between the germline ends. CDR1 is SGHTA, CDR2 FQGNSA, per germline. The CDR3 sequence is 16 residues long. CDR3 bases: TGTGCCAGCAGCCCAAACCTTCATGGACTCAATCAGCCCCAGCATTTT. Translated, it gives CASSPNLHGLNQPQHF.

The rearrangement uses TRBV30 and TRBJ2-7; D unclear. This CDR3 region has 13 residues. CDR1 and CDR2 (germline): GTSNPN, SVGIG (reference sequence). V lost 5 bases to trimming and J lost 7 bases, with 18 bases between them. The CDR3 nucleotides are TGTGCCTGGGTGGGGTGGAAAGAAGGGGAGCAGTACTTC. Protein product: CAWVGWKEGEQYF.

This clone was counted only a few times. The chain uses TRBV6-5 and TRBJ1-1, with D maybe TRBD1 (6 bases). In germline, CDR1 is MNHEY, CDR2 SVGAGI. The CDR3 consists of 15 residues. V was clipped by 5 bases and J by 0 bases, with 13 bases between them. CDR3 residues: CASSPRQEVNTEAFF. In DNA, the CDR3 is TGTGCCAGCAGTCCGCGACAGGAGGTGAACACTGAAGCTTTCTTT.

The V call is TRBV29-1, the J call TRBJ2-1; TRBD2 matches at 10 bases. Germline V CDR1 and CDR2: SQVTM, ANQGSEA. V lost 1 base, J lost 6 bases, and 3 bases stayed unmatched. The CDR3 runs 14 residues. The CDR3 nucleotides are TGCAGCGTTGAAGGCCTAGCGGGAGCCAATGAGCAGTTCTTC. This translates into CSVEGLAGANEQFF.

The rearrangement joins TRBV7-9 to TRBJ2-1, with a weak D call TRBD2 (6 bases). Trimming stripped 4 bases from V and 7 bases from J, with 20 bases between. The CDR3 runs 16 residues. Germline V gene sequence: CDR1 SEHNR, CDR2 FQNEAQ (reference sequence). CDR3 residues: CASSSRGTREGNEQFF. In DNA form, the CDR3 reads TGTGCCAGCAGCTCGAGAGGGACGCGGGAAGGTAATGAGCAGTTCTTC.

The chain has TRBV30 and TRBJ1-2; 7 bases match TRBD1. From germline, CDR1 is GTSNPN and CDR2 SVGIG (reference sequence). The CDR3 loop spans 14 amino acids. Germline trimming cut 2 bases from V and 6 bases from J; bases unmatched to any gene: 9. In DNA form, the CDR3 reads TGTGCCTGGAGTATAACAGGGGCTGGTGATGGCTACACCTTC. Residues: CAWSITGAGDGYTF.